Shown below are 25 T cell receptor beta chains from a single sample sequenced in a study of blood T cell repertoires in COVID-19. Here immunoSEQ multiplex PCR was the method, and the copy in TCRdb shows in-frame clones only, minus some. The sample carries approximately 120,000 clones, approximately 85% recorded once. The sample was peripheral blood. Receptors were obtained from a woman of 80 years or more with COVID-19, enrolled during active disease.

In DNA form, the CDR3 reads TGCGCCAGCAGCCAACAGGGACTAGCGGGAGGCAATGAGCAGTTCTTC. Amino acids: CASSQQGLAGGNEQFF. This rearrangement joins TRBV5-1 to TRBJ2-1; 15 bases are a match to TRBD2. With 4 bases clipped from V and 6 bases from J, the junction kept 5 bases outside the gene matches. CDR1 is SGHRS, CDR2 YFSETQ, per germline. The CDR3 has 16 residues.

The chain's CDR3 is CASSSPAIGQGGTGELFF. The CDR3 region has the DNA TGTGCCAGCAGCTCCCCCGCAATAGGACAGGGAGGCACCGGGGAGCTGTTTTTT. V usage is TRBV7-2 and J usage is TRBJ2-2, with 8 bases lining up with TRBD1. There are 18 residues in the CDR3. Germline V gene sequence: CDR1 SGHTA, CDR2 FQGNSA. V shed 4 bases, J shed 4 bases, and the junction held 14 bases outside the gene matches.

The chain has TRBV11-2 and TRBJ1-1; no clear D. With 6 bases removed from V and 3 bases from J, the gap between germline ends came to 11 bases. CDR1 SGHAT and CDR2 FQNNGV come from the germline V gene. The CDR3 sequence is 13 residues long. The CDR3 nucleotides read TGTGCCAGCAGTCCTCCCGGAGACACTGAAGCTTTCTTT. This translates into CASSPPGDTEAFF.

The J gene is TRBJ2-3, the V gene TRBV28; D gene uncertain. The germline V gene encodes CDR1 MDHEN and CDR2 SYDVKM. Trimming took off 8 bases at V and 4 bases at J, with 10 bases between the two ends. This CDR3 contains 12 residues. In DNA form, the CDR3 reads TGTGCCAGCGGCTCGTTTTCAGATACGCAGTATTTT. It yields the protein CASGSFSDTQYF.

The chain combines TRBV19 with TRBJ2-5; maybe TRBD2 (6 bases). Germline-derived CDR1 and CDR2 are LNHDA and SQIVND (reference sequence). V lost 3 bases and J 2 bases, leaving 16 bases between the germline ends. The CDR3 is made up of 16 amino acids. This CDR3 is CASSIGGTGKQETQYF. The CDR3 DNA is TGTGCCAGTAGTATCGGCGGGACGGGTAAACAAGAGACCCAGTACTTC.

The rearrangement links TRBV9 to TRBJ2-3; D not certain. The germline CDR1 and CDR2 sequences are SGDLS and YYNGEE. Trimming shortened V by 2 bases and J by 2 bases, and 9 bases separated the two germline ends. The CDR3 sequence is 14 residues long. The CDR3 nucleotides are TGTGCCAGCAGCGTTTCGGTTAACACAGATACGCAGTATTTT. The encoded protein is CASSVSVNTDTQYF.

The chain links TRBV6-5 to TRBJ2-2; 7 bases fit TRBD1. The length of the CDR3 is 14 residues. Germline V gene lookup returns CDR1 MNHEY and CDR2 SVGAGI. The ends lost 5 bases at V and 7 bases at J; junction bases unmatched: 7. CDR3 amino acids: CASSPTGDNGELFF. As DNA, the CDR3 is TGTGCCAGCAGTCCCACAGGGGATAACGGGGAGCTGTTTTTT.

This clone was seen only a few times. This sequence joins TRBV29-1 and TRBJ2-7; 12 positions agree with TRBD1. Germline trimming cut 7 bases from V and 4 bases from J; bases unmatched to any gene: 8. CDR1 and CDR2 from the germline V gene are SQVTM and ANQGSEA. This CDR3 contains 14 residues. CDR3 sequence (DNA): TGCAGCGCTGGGACAGGGGGCACAGTTTACGAGCAGTACTTC. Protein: CSAGTGGTVYEQYF.

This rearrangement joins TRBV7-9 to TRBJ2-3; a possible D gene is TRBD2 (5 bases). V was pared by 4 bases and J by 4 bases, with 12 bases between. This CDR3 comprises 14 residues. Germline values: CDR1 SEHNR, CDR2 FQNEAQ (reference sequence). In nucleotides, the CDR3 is TGTGCCAGCAGCTCGAAAGGGAGTTCAGATACGCAGTATTTT. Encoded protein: CASSSKGSSDTQYF. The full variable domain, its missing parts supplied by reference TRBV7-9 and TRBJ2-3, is DTGVSQNPRHKITKRGQNVTFRCDPISEHNRLYWYRQTLGQGPEFLTYFQNEAQLEKSRLLSDRFSAERPKGSFSTLEIQRTEQGDSAMYLCASSSKGSSDTQYFGPGTRLTVL.

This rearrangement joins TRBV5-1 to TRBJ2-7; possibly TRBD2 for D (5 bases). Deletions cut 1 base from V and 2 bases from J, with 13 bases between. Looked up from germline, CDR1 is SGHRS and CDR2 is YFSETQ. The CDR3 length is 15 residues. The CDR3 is CASSLNSGAAYEQYF. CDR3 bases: TGCGCCAGCAGCTTGAACAGCGGAGCGGCCTACGAGCAGTACTTC.

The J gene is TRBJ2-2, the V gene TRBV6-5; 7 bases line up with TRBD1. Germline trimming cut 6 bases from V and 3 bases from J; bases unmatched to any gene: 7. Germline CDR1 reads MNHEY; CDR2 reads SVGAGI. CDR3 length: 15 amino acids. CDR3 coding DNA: TGTGCCAGCAGCTTGGGACAGAAATACACCGGGGAGCTGTTTTTT. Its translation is CASSLGQKYTGELFF.

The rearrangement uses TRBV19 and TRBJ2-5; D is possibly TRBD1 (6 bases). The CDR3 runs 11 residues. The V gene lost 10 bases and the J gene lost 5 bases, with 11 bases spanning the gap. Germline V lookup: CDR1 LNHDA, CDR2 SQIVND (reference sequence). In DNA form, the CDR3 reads TGTGCCACTAAGCAGGGGGAGACCCAGTACTTC. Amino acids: CATKQGETQYF.

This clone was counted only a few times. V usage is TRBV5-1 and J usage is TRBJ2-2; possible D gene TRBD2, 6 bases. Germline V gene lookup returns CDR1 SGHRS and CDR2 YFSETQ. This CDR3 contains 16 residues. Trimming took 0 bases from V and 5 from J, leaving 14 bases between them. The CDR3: CASSLGGGTGTGELFF. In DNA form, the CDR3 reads TGCGCCAGCAGCTTGGGAGGCGGGACGGGTACCGGGGAGCTGTTTTTT.

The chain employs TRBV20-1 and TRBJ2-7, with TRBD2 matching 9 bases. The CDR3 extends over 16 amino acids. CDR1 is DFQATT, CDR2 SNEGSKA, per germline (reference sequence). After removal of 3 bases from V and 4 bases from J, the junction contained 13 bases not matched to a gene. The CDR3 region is CSASPLAGEVRYEQYF. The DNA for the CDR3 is TGCAGTGCTAGTCCCTTAGCGGGAGAGGTGCGATACGAGCAGTACTTC.

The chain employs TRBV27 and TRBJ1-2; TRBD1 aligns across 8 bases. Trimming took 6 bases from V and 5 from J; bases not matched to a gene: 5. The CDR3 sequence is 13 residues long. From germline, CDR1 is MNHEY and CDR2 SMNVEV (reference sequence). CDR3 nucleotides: TGTGCCAGCAGCGACAGGGGCTGGTATGGCTACACCTTC. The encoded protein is CASSDRGWYGYTF.

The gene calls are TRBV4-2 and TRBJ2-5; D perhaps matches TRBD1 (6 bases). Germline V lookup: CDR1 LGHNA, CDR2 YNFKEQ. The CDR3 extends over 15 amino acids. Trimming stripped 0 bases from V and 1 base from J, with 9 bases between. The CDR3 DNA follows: TGTGCCAGCAGCCAAGAGCGAGGGGGCCAAGAGACCCAGTACTTC. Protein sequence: CASSQERGGQETQYF.

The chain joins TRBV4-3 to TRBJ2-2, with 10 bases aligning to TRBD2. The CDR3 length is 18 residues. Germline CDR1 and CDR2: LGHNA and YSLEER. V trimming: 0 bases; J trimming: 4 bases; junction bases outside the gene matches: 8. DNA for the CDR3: TGCGCCAGCAGCCAAGATACTCCGGGACTAGCGATCACCGGGGAGCTGTTTTTT. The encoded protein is CASSQDTPGLAITGELFF.

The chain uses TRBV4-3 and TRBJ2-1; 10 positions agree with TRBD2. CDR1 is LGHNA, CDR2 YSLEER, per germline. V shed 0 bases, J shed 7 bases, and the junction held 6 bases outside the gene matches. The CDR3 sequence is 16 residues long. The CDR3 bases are TGCGCCAGCAGCCAAGATCCTAGCGGGAGTAAAAATGAGCAGTTCTTC. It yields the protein CASSQDPSGSKNEQFF.

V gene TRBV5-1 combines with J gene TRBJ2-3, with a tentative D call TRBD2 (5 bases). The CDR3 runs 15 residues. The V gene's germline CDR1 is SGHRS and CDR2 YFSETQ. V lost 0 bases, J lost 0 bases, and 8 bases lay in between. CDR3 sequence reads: CASSLDSGSTDTQYF. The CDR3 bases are TGCGCCAGCAGCTTGGATTCGGGGAGCACAGATACGCAGTATTTT.

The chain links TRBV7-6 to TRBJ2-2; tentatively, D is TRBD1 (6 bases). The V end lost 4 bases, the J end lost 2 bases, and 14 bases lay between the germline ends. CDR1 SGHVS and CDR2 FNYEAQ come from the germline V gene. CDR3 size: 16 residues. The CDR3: CASSWSIRGNTGELFF. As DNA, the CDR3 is TGTGCCAGCAGCTGGTCTATCAGGGGAAACACCGGGGAGCTGTTTTTT.

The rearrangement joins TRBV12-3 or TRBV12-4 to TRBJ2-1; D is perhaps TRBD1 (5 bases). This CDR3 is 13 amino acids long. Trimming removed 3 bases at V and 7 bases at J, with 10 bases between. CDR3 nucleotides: TGTGCCAGCAGTTTCAGCAGGGTGAATGAGCAGTTCTTC. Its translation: CASSFSRVNEQFF.

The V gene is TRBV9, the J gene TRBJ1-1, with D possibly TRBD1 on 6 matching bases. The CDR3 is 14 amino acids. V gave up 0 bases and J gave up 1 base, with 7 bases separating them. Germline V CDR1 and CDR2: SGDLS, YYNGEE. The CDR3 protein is CASSVGRGNTEAFF. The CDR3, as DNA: TGTGCCAGCAGCGTAGGCAGGGGGAACACTGAAGCTTTCTTT.

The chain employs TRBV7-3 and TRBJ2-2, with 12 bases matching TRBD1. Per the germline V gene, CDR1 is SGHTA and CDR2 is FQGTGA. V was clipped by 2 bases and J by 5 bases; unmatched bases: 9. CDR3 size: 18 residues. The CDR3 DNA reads TGTGCCAGCAGCTTACGGTCGGGACAGGGGGCCAGAACCGGGGAGCTGTTTTTT. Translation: CASSLRSGQGARTGELFF.

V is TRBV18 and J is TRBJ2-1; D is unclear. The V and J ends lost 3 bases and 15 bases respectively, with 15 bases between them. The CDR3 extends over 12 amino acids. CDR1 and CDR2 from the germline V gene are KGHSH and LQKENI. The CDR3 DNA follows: TGTGCCAGCTCACCGGAGTTGCCCGCACTGTTCTTC. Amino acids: CASSPELPALFF.

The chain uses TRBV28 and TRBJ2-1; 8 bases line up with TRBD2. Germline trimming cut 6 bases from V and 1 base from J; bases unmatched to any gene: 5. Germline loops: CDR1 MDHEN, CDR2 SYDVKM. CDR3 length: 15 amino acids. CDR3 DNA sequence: TGTGCCAGCAGCTTGGGACTAGATTCCTACAATGAGCAGTTCTTC. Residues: CASSLGLDSYNEQFF.